This T cell receptor beta chain was obtained from a study of T cell changes during pregnancy in multiple sclerosis. TCRdb keeps only in-frame clones here, not all; method: immunoSEQ multiplex PCR. The table has approximately 89,000 clones, around 94% seen once; the top ten hold about 0.84%. V lost 5 bases and J lost 5; bases outside the gene matches: 6. CDR3 length equals 13 residues. Per the germline V gene, CDR1 is SQVTM and CDR2 is ANQGSEA. The gene calls are TRBV29-1 and TRBJ2-5; 9 positions agree with TRBD2. This material consisted of peripheral blood, taken in the third trimester of pregnancy. This TCR derives from a female donor with multiple sclerosis, enrolled in a pregnancy study. DNA for the CDR3: TGCAGCGTTCGTAGCGGGAGCGGGGAGACCCAGTACTTC. As protein: CSVRSGSGETQYF.